This T cell receptor beta chain was recorded in a study of T-cell reconstitution after alpha-beta-depleted transplantation in children. This clonotype occurred a few times. Unique molecular identifiers were used in preparing the TCRbeta library. TCRdb independently ran MiXCR on the PCR reads; one entry per CDR3 protein. The sample carries 500,000 or so distinct CDR3 sequences, 32% recorded once. This material consisted of PBMCs from the stem cell graft donor, taken from the stem cell graft. This TCR came from a human donor who donated a stem cell graft to a child with aplastic anemia.

The CDR3 sequence is CASNRQGPNTGELFF. The CDR3 DNA reads as TGTGCCAGCAATCGACAGGGCCCGAACACCGGGGAGCTGTTTTTT. The rearrangement links TRBV2 to TRBJ2-2, with 7 bases aligning to TRBD1. V gave up 7 bases and J gave up 0 bases; unmatched junction bases: 5. CDR3 length equals 15 residues. The V gene's germline CDR1 is SNHLY and CDR2 FYNNEI. The complete variable domain, with remaining parts taken from reference TRBV2 and TRBJ2-2, reads EPEVTQTPSHQVTQMGQEVILRCVPISNHLYFYWYRQILGQKVEFLVSFYNNEISEKSEIFDDQFSVERPDGSNFTLKIRSTKLEDSAMYFCASNRQGPNTGELFFGEGSRLTVL.